The present TCR beta chain was sequenced within a study of OX40 agonist ivuxolimab in advanced cancers. Turning to the study itself: Ivuxolimab is an agonistic anti-OX40 (CD134) antibody, and patients were treated with it.

Data came from immunoSEQ multiplex PCR; TCRdb stores just in-frame clones and leaves some out. The repertoire has roughly 50,000 clones, approximately 87% of them found once; the top ten carry 10% to 13%. Trimming took 7 bases from V and 6 from J; bases not matched to a gene: 5. CDR1 is WSHSY, CDR2 SAAADI, per germline. This CDR3 region has 12 residues. Sequenced here: CD4+ or CD8+ T cells sorted from blood, sampled in a trial of the OX40 agonist ivuxolimab. This TCR came from an adult with an advanced solid tumor such as melanoma, head and neck, liver or kidney cancer. The gene calls are TRBV10-2 and TRBJ1-2, with TRBD1 identical over 7 bases. Here the CDR3 reads CASIDRDNGYTF. The CDR3 region has the DNA TGCGCCAGCATAGACAGGGATAATGGCTACACCTTC.